This T cell receptor beta chain originates from a study of T cell responses to AZD1222 COVID-19 vaccine. Study-level information: Analyses pooled second doses at about 4 or about 12 weeks.

To note about this clone: Its antigen is unknown.

The CDR3 has 16 residues. Germline loops: CDR1 SGHDN, CDR2 FVKESK. V was trimmed by 0 bases and J by 2 bases, leaving 14 bases between them. Overall study results and limits: A mostly white British donor set with more females was recruited, and clonal diversity was possibly underestimated. Breadth and depth of Spike-specific TCRs rose after two AZD1222 doses.

Some clones are missing from TCRdb's copy, which holds only in-frame ones; the method was immunoSEQ multiplex PCR. Among 100,000 or so clones listed, 85% to 90% were seen once. This chain links TRBV14 with TRBJ2-7; D is possibly TRBD1 (6 bases). The sequences come from peripheral blood, collected on day 0 of AZD1222 vaccination. The receptor comes from an adult in good health. The CDR3 here is CASSQDRTETTYEQYF. The DNA for the CDR3 is TGTGCCAGCAGCCAAGATAGGACAGAAACCACCTACGAGCAGTACTTC.